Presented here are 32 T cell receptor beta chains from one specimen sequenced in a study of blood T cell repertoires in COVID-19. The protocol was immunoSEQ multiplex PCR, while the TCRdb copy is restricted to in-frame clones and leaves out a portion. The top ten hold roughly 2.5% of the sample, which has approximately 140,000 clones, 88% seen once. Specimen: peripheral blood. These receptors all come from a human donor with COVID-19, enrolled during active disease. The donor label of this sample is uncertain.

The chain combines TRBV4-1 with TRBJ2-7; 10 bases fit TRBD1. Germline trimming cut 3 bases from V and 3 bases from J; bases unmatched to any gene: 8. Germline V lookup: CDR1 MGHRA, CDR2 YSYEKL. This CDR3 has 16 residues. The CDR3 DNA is TGCGCCAGCAGCCATTTTCTCGGACAGGGGGGCTACGAGCAGTACTTC. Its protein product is CASSHFLGQGGYEQYF.

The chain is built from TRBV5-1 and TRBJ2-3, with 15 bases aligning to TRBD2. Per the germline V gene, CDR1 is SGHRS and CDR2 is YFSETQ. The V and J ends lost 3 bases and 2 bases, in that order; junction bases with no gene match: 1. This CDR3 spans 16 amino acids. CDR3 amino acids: CASSWTSGRVTDTQYF. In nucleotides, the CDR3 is TGCGCCAGCAGCTGGACTAGCGGGAGGGTCACAGATACGCAGTATTTT.

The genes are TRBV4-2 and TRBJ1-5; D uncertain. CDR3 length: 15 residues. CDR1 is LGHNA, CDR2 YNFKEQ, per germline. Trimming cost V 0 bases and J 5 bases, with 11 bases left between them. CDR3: CASSQDVGGYQPQHF. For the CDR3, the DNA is TGTGCCAGCAGCCAAGATGTCGGAGGGTATCAGCCCCAGCATTTT.

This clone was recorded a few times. CDR3 sequence: CASSSSGQGIRQPQHF. The CDR3 DNA follows: TGTGCCAGCAGCTCCTCGGGACAGGGGATTAGGCAGCCCCAGCATTTT. V and J are TRBV5-6 and TRBJ1-5; TRBD1 aligns across 10 bases. The CDR3 runs to 16 residues. Germline CDR1 reads SGHDT; CDR2 reads YYEEEE. The V gene end was trimmed by 3 bases and the J gene end by 7 bases; junction bases not matched to a gene: 10.

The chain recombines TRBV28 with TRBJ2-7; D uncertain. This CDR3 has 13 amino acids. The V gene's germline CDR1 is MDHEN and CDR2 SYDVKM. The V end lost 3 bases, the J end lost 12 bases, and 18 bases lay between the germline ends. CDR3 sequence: CASSLAAHYEWYF. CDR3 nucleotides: TGTGCCAGCAGTTTGGCGGCTCACTACGAGTGGTACTTC.

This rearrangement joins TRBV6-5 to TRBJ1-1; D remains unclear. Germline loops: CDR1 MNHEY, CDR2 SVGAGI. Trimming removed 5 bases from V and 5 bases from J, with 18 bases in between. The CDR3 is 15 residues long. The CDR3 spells CASSPLQPGRTEAFF. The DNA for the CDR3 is TGTGCCAGCAGTCCCCTGCAACCGGGGAGAACTGAAGCTTTCTTT.

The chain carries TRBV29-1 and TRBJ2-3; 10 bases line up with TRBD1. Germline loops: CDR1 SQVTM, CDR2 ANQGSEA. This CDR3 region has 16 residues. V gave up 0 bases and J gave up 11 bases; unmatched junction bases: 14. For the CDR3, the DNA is TGCAGCGTTGAAGATCGAAGGGGGACAGGGGAGGGTATGCAGTATTTT. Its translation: CSVEDRRGTGEGMQYF.

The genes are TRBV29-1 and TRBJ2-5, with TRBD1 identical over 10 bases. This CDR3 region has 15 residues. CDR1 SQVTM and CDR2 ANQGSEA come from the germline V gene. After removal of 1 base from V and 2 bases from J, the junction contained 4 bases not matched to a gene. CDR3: CSVEGRTGGQETQYF. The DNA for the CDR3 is TGCAGCGTTGAAGGGAGGACAGGGGGTCAAGAGACCCAGTACTTC.

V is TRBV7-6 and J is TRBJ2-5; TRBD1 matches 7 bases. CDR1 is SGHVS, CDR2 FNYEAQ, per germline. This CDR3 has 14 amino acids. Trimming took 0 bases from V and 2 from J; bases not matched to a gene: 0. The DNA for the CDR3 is TGTGCCAGCAGCTTAGCCAGGGGGCAAGAGACCCAGTACTTC. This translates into CASSLARGQETQYF.

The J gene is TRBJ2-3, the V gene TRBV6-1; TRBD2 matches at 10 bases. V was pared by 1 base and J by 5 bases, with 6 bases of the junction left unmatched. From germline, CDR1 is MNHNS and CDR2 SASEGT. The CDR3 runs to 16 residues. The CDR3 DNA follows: TGTGCCAGCAGTGAAGGGCTAGCGGGGGTCGGAGATACGCAGTATTTT. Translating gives CASSEGLAGVGDTQYF.

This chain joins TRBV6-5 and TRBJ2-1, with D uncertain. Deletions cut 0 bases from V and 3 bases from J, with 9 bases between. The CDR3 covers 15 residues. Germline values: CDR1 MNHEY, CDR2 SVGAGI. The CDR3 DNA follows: TGTGCCAGCAGTTACTCTTTCCAGGACTACAATGAGCAGTTCTTC. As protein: CASSYSFQDYNEQFF.

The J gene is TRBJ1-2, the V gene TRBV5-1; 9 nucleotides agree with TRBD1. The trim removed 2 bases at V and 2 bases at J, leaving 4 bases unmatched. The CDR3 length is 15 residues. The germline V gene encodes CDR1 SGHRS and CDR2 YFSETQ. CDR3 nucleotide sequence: TGCGCCAGCAGCTTAGGGACAGGGACCAACTATGGCTACACCTTC. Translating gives CASSLGTGTNYGYTF.

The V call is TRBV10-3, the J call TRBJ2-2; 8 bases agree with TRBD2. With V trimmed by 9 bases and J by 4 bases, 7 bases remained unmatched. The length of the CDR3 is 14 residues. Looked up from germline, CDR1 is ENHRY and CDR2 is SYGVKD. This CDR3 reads CAIQRESGTGELFF. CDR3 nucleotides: TGTGCCATACAGCGGGAGTCGGGCACCGGGGAGCTGTTTTTT.

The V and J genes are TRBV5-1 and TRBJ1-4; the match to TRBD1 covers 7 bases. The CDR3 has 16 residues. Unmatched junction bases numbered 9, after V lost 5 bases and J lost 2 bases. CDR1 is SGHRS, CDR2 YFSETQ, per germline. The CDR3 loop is CASRRGSTGTNEKLFF. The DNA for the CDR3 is TGCGCCAGCAGAAGGGGTTCGACAGGGACTAATGAAAAACTGTTTTTT.

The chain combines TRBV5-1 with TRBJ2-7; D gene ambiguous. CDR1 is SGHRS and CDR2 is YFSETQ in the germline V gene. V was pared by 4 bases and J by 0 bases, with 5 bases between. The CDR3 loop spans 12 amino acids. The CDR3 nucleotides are TGCGCCAGCAGCGACATCTCCTACGAGCAGTACTTC. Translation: CASSDISYEQYF.

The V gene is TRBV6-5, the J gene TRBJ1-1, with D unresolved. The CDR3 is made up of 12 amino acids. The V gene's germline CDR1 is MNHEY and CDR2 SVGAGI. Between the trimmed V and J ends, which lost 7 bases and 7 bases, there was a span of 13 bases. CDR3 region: CASKLRVIEAFF. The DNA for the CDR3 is TGTGCCAGCAAACTGCGCGTGATTGAAGCTTTCTTT.

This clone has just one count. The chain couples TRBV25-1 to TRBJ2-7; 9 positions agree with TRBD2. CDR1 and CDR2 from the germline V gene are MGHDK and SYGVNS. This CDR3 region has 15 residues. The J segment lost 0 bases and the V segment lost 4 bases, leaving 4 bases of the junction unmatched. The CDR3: CASSGLAGSSYEQYF. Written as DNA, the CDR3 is TGTGCCAGCAGTGGGCTAGCGGGGAGCTCCTACGAGCAGTACTTC.

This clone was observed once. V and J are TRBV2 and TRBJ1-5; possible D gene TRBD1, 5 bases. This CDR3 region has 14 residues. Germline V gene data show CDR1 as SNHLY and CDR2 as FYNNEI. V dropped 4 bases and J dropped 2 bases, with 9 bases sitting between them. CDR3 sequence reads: CASSVGGRNQPQHF. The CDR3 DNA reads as TGTGCCAGCAGTGTGGGGGGTCGCAATCAGCCCCAGCATTTT.

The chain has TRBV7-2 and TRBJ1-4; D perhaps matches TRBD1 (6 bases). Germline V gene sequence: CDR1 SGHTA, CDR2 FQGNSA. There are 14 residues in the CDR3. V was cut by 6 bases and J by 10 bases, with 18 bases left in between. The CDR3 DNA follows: TGTGCCAGCAGGCCACAGGGTCCCCTAGGAAAACTGTTTTTT. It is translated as CASRPQGPLGKLFF.

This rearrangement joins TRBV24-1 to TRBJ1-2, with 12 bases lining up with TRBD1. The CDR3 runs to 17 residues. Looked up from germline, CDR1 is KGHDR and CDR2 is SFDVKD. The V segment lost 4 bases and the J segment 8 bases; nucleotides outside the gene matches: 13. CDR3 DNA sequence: TGTGCCACCAGTGACCTCCCGGGACAGGGGGCCGAGAGCGGCTACACCTTC. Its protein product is CATSDLPGQGAESGYTF.

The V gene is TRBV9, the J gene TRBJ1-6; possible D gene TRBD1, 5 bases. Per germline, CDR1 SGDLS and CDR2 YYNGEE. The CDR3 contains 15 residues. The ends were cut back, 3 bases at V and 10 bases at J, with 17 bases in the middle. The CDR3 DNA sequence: TGTGCCAGCAGCGAGGGGCCGGTCCTTGGGTCACCCCTCCACTTT. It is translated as CASSEGPVLGSPLHF.

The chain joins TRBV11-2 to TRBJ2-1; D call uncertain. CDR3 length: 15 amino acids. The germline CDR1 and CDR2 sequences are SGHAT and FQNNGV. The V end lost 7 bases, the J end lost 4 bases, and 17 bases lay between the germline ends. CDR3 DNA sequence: TGTGCCAGCACCCTATCTCCTGGCGGATACAATGAGCAGTTCTTC. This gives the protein CASTLSPGGYNEQFF.

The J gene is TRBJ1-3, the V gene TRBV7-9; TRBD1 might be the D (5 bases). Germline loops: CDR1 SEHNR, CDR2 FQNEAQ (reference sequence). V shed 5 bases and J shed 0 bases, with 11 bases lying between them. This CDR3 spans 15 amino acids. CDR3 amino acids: CASSPGGDSGNTIYF. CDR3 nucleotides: TGTGCCAGCAGCCCCGGGGGGGACTCTGGAAACACCATATATTTT.

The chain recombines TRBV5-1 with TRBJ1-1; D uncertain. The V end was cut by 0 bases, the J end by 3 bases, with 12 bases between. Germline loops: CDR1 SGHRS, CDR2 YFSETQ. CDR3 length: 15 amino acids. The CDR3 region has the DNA TGCGCCAGCAGCTTGGAATGGGCCGGCGACACTGAAGCTTTCTTT. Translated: CASSLEWAGDTEAFF.

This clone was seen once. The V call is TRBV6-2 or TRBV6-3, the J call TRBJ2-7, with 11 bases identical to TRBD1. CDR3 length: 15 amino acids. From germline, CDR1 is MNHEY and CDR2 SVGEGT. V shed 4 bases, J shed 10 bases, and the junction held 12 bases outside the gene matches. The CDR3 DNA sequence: TGTGCCAGCAGTTCCGGGACAGGGGGGGTTAGTAGCCAGTACTTC. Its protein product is CASSSGTGGVSSQYF.

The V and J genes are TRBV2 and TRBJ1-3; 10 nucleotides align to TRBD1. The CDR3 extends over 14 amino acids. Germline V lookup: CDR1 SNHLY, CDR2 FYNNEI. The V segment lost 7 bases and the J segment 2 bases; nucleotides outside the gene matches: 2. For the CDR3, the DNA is TGTGCCAGCATCGGGACAGGGGCTGGAAACACCATATATTTT. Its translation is CASIGTGAGNTIYF. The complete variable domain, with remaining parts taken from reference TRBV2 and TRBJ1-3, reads EPEVTQTPSHQVTQMGQEVILRCVPISNHLYFYWYRQILGQKVEFLVSFYNNEISEKSEIFDDQFSVERPDGSNFTLKIRSTKLEDSAMYFCASIGTGAGNTIYFGEGSWLTVV.

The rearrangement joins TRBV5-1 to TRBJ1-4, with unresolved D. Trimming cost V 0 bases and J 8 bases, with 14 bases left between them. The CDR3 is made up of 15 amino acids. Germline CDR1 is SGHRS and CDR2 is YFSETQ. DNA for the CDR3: TGCGCCAGCAGCTTGGGGACGCGGCGGGTCGAAAAACTGTTTTTT. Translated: CASSLGTRRVEKLFF.

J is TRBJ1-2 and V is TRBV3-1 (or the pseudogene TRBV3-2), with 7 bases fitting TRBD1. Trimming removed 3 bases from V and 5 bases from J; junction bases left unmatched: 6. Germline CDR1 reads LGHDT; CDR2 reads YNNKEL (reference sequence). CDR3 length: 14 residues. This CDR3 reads CASSHYEGAYGYTF. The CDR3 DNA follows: TGTGCCAGCAGCCATTACGAGGGGGCGTATGGCTACACCTTC.

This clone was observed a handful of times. Written as DNA, the CDR3 is TGTGCCAGCAGTTCAGAGGGAGACAATCAGCCCCAGCATTTT. It is translated as CASSSEGDNQPQHF. The V gene is TRBV28, the J gene TRBJ1-5, with no clear D. Germline CDR1 MDHEN, CDR2 SYDVKM. CDR3 size: 14 residues. The ends were cut back, 4 bases at V and 3 bases at J, with 10 bases in the middle.

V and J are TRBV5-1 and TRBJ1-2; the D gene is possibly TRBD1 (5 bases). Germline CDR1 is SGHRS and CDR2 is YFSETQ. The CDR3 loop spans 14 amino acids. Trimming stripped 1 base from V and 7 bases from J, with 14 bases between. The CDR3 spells CASSLMVQGAGYTF. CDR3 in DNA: TGCGCCAGCAGCTTGATGGTTCAAGGGGCTGGCTACACCTTC.

The CDR3 DNA is TGTGCCAGCAGCCAAGTAATGGGGGAGGGCTATGGCTACACCTTC. Translating it yields CASSQVMGEGYGYTF. V and J are TRBV3-1 (or the pseudogene TRBV3-2) and TRBJ1-2; TRBD1 is a possible D gene (5 bases). There are 15 residues in the CDR3. Looked up from germline, CDR1 is LGHDT and CDR2 is YNNKEL (reference sequence). V dropped 1 base and J dropped 4 bases, with 13 bases sitting between them.

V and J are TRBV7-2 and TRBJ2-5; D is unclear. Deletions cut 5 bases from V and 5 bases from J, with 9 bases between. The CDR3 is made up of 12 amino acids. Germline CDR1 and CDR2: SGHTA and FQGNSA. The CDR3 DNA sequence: TGTGCCAGCAGCAAATCTAGGGAGACCCAGTACTTC. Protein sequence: CASSKSRETQYF. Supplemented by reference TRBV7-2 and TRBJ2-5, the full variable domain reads GAGVSQSPSNKVTEKGKDVELRCDPISGHTALYWYRQSLGQGLEFLIYFQGNSAPDKSGLPSDRFSAERTGGSVSTLTIQRTQQEDSAVYLCASSKSRETQYFGPGTRLLVL.